Each of the 22 T cell receptor beta chains below was sequenced from the same sample in a study of T cell clonotyping in hematopoietic cell transplantation. Time point noted: recipient sample about 28 days before transplant, after cytoreduction. This table comes from immunoSEQ multiplex PCR, and its TCRdb copy is limited to in-frame clones, with some not included. The table shows tens of thousands of clones, with approximately 77% occurring only once. The sample was peripheral blood mononuclear cells, taken before stem cell transplant. The receptors were gathered from a man aged 50 to 59 with myelodysplastic syndrome. Some clones in this sample may be carry-over from other donors' samples.

V is TRBV19 and J is TRBJ2-1; a possible D gene is TRBD2 (6 bases). Deletions cut 8 bases from V and 3 bases from J, with 14 bases between. Germline loops: CDR1 LNHDA, CDR2 SQIVND (reference sequence). This CDR3 is built from 14 residues. The CDR3 sequence is CASERLGGYNEQFF. In DNA form, the CDR3 reads TGTGCCAGTGAGAGACTGGGGGGCTACAATGAGCAGTTCTTC.

The chain is built from TRBV6-5 and TRBJ2-3, with a weak D call TRBD2 (6 bases). The V gene's germline CDR1 is MNHEY and CDR2 SVGAGI. This CDR3 has 15 amino acids. V lost 5 bases and J lost 3, with 15 bases in between. The CDR3 sequence is CASSQLIGGTDTQYF. The CDR3 DNA is TGTGCCAGCAGTCAATTGATCGGGGGAACAGATACGCAGTATTTT.

The rearrangement links TRBV6-5 to TRBJ1-5; TRBD1 might be the D (5 bases). Germline CDR1 reads MNHEY; CDR2 reads SVGAGI. V gave up 4 bases and J gave up 4 bases, with 5 bases separating them. CDR3 length equals 12 residues. In DNA form, the CDR3 reads TGTGCCAGCAGTTCAGGGAATCAGCCCCAGCATTTT. It codes for CASSSGNQPQHF.

The rearrangement uses TRBV9 and TRBJ2-1; 9 nucleotides line up with TRBD2. J was trimmed by 1 base and V by 8 bases; bases with no gene match: 10. The CDR3 is 16 amino acids. Per germline, CDR1 SGDLS and CDR2 YYNGEE. The CDR3 reads CASSRSGRTSYNEQFF. CDR3 nucleotide sequence: TGTGCCAGTTCCCGGAGCGGGAGGACTTCCTACAATGAGCAGTTCTTC.

The genes are TRBV4-1 and TRBJ2-7; the D gene is possibly TRBD2 (7 bases). The CDR3 runs to 15 residues. The germline CDR1 and CDR2 sequences are MGHRA and YSYEKL. Trimming took 3 bases from V and 3 from J, leaving 15 bases between them. CDR3 DNA sequence: TGCGCCAGCAGCCAGGTTAGGGGGGGTCACTACGAGCAGTACTTC. This encodes CASSQVRGGHYEQYF.

The genes are TRBV27 and TRBJ2-7, with unresolved D. The CDR3 runs to 12 residues. V lost 5 bases and J 0 bases, leaving 5 bases between the germline ends. Germline V gives CDR1 MNHEY, CDR2 SMNVEV (reference sequence). The CDR3 nucleotides read TGTGCCAGCAGTACCAACTCCTACGAGCAGTACTTC. This translates into CASSTNSYEQYF.

This sequence joins TRBV4-2 and TRBJ1-2; 10 bases match TRBD1. CDR3 length: 15 residues. The trim removed 1 base at V and 8 bases at J, leaving 7 bases unmatched. CDR1 LGHNA and CDR2 YNFKEQ come from the germline V gene. The CDR3, as DNA: TGTGCCAGCAGCCAAGCGGCCGGGACAGGGGTAGGCTACACCTTC. Its translation: CASSQAAGTGVGYTF.

J is TRBJ2-5 and V is TRBV5-6; D not certain. Germline V lookup: CDR1 SGHDT, CDR2 YYEEEE. This CDR3 is built from 12 residues. The V end lost 0 bases, the J end lost 5 bases, and 5 bases lay between the germline ends. CDR3 DNA: TGTGCCAGCAGCTTGGTGGCGGAGACCCAGTACTTC. The encoded protein is CASSLVAETQYF. The full variable domain, its missing parts supplied by reference TRBV5-6 and TRBJ2-5, is DAGVTQSPTHLIKTRGQQVTLRCSPKSGHDTVSWYQQALGQGPQFIFQYYEEEERQRGNFPDRFSGHQFPNYSSELNVNALLLGDSALYLCASSLVAETQYFGPGTRLLVL.

V usage is TRBV25-1 and J usage is TRBJ2-5, with a tentative D call TRBD1 (6 bases). CDR1 and CDR2 from the germline V gene are MGHDK and SYGVNS. V shed 1 base and J shed 5 bases, with 11 bases lying between them. The CDR3 totals 14 residues. Here the CDR3 DNA reads TGTGCCAGCAGTGAATCAGGGGTGGGGGAGACCCAGTACTTC. This encodes CASSESGVGETQYF.

J is TRBJ2-2 and V is TRBV30; D unclear. V lost 0 bases and J lost 6, with 8 bases in between. This CDR3 comprises 13 residues. In germline, CDR1 is GTSNPN, CDR2 SVGIG (reference sequence). The CDR3 spells CAWSVRGPGELFF. CDR3 DNA: TGTGCCTGGAGTGTACGCGGCCCCGGGGAGCTGTTTTTT.

This clone occurred once. V is TRBV14 and J is TRBJ1-1; D is uncertain. V was trimmed by 5 bases and J by 6 bases, leaving 13 bases between them. CDR3 size: 13 residues. CDR1 and CDR2 (germline): SGHDN, FVKESK. CDR3 in amino acids: CASSKSALSEAFF. CDR3 coding DNA: TGTGCCAGCAGCAAAAGTGCGCTCTCTGAAGCTTTCTTT.

This sequence joins TRBV25-1 and TRBJ2-5; 7 bases map to TRBD1. The CDR3 has 15 residues. V lost 7 bases to trimming and J lost 5 bases; unmatched junction nucleotides: 13. The germline V gene has CDR1 MGHDK and CDR2 SYGVNS. DNA of the CDR3: TGTGCCAGCAAAAGGAACCACAGGGGACGGGAGACCCAGTACTTC. This encodes CASKRNHRGRETQYF.

The genes are TRBV2 and TRBJ1-5; D gene ambiguous. Trimming removed 3 bases from V and 1 base from J, with 10 bases in between. CDR1 is SNHLY, CDR2 FYNNEI, per germline. The length of the CDR3 is 15 residues. This chain's CDR3 is CASSDPRWSNQPQHF. The DNA of the CDR3 is TGTGCCAGCAGTGACCCCAGGTGGAGCAATCAGCCCCAGCATTTT.

Only a few counts were recorded for this clone. This chain uses TRBV6-6 with TRBJ2-7; 12 nucleotides align to TRBD2. After removal of 4 bases from V and 2 bases from J, the junction contained 6 bases not matched to a gene. Looked up from germline, CDR1 is MNHNY and CDR2 is SVGAGI (reference sequence). The CDR3 spans 16 residues. In nucleotides, the CDR3 is TGTGCCAGCAGTTCGACAACTAGCGGGGGGCCCTACGAGCAGTACTTC. It specifies CASSSTTSGGPYEQYF.

This chain links TRBV6-1 with TRBJ1-4; possibly TRBD1 for D (5 bases). The CDR3 consists of 15 residues. The germline CDR1 and CDR2 sequences are MNHNS and SASEGT. The V gene lost 2 bases and the J gene lost 0 bases, with 7 bases spanning the gap. Written as DNA, the CDR3 is TGTGCCAGCAGTGAACAGGGAACAACTAATGAAAAACTGTTTTTT. Residues: CASSEQGTTNEKLFF.

V and J are TRBV29-1 and TRBJ2-5; 7 bases line up with TRBD1. The junction had 5 bases not matched to a gene; V was cut back by 7 bases and J by 3 bases. The CDR3 spans 12 residues. The germline gives CDR1 SQVTM, CDR2 ANQGSEA. The CDR3 nucleotides read TGCAGCGCAGGGGGAATGAAAGAGACCCAGTACTTC. As protein: CSAGGMKETQYF. The full variable domain, completed using reference TRBV29-1 and TRBJ2-5, is SAVISQKPSRDICQRGTSLTIQCQVDSQVTMMFWYRQQPGQSLTLIATANQGSEATYESGFVIDKFPISRPNLTFSTLTVSNMSPEDSSIYLCSAGGMKETQYFGPGTRLLVL.

This clone appeared once. The genes are TRBV29-1 and TRBJ2-7; unclear D gene. CDR3 length: 13 amino acids. V lost 3 bases to trimming and J lost 5 bases, with 14 bases between them. CDR1 and CDR2 from the germline V gene are SQVTM and ANQGSEA. The DNA for the CDR3 is TGCAGCGTTGAGGTGAAATCCGCAGACGAGCAGTACTTC. Translation: CSVEVKSADEQYF.

The chain links TRBV28 to TRBJ2-6, with 8 bases aligning to TRBD1. The V gene's germline CDR1 is MDHEN and CDR2 SYDVKM. The CDR3 has 16 amino acids. Unmatched junction bases numbered 7, after V lost 6 bases and J lost 3 bases. As DNA, the CDR3 is TGTGCCAGCAGCTCCCAGGGGGCAGGTGGGGCCAACGTCCTGACTTTC. This sequence encodes CASSSQGAGGANVLTF.

This clone appeared a few times. This chain joins TRBV30 and TRBJ1-1; D not certain. Germline V lookup: CDR1 GTSNPN, CDR2 SVGIG (reference sequence). The CDR3 is 12 amino acids. With 2 bases removed from V and 0 bases from J, the gap between germline ends came to 4 bases. DNA of the CDR3: TGTGCCTGGAGTTGGTTGAACACTGAAGCTTTCTTT. Translation: CAWSWLNTEAFF.

The J gene is TRBJ2-7, the V gene TRBV7-2; D could derive from TRBD1 or TRBD2 (5 bases each). The CDR3 is made up of 15 amino acids. Trimming shortened V by 5 bases and J by 4 bases, and 18 bases separated the two germline ends. CDR1 and CDR2 (germline): SGHTA, FQGNSA. This CDR3 is CASSLRPGTVYEQYF. The CDR3 nucleotides read TGTGCCAGCAGCCTCCGTCCCGGGACCGTTTACGAGCAGTACTTC.

This clone turned up a few times. The rearrangement uses TRBV7-2 and TRBJ1-5, with D possibly TRBD1 on 5 matching bases. The CDR3 extends over 12 amino acids. Per germline, CDR1 SGHTA and CDR2 FQGNSA. With 4 bases removed from V and 7 bases from J, the gap between germline ends came to 8 bases. This CDR3 is CASSSRGQPQHF. CDR3 sequence (DNA): TGTGCCAGCAGCTCCCGGGGGCAGCCCCAGCATTTT.

This chain joins TRBV5-1 and TRBJ1-4; a possible D gene is TRBD1 (5 bases). The CDR3 spans 16 residues. Germline loops: CDR1 SGHRS, CDR2 YFSETQ. V lost 0 bases, J lost 3 bases, and 12 bases lay in between. The CDR3 bases are TGCGCCAGCAGCTTGGCCAGCCGACAGTCTAATGAAAAACTGTTTTTT. This encodes CASSLASRQSNEKLFF.